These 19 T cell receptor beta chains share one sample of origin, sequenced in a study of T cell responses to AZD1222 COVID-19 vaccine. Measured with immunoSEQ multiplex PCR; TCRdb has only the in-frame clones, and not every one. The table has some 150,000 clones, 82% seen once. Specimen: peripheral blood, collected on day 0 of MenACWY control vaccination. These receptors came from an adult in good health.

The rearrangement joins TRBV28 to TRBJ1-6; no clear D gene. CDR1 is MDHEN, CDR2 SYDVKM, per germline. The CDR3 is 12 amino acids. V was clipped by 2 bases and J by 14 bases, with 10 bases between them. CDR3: CASSLGARALHF. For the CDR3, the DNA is TGTGCCAGCAGTTTAGGAGCCCGGGCCCTCCACTTT.

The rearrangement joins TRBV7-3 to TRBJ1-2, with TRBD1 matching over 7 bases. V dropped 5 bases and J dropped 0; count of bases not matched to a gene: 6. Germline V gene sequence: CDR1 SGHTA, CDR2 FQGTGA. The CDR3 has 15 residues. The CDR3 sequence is CASSPGTVTNYGYTF. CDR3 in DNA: TGTGCCAGCAGCCCGGGGACAGTAACTAACTATGGCTACACCTTC.

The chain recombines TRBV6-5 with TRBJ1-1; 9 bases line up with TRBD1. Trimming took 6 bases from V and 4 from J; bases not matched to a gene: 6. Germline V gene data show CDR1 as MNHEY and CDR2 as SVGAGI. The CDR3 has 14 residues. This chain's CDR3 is CASSRDRGSTEAFF. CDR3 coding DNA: TGTGCCAGCAGCCGCGACAGGGGGTCCACTGAAGCTTTCTTT.

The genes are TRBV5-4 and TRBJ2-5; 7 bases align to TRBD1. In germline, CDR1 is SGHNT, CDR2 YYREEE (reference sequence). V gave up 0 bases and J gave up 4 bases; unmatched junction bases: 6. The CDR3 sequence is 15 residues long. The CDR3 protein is CASSLEGARGETQYF. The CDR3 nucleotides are TGTGCCAGCAGCTTGGAGGGGGCGAGGGGAGAGACCCAGTACTTC. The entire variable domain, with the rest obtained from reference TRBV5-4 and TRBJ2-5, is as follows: ETGVTQSPTHLIKTRGQQVTLRCSSQSGHNTVSWYQQALGQGPQFIFQYYREEENGRGNFPPRFSGLQFPNYSSELNVNALELDDSALYLCASSLEGARGETQYFGPGTRLLVL.

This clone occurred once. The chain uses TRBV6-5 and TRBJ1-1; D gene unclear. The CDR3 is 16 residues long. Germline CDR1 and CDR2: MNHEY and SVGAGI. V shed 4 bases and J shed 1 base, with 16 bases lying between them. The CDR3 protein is CASSSTRWDPNTEAFF. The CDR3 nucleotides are TGTGCCAGCAGTTCAACTCGGTGGGATCCGAACACTGAAGCTTTCTTT.

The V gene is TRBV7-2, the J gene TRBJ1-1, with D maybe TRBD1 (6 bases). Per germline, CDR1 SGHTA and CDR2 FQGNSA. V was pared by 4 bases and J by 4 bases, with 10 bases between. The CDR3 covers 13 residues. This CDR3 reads CASSSQGSTEAFF. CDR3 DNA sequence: TGTGCCAGCAGCTCTCAGGGGTCCACTGAAGCTTTCTTT.

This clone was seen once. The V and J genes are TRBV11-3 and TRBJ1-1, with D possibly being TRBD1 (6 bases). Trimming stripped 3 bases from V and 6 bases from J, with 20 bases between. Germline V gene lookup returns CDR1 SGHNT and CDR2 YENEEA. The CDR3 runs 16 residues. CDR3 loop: CASSFDLGGGWPEAFF. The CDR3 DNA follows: TGTGCCAGCAGCTTCGACCTGGGTGGGGGCTGGCCTGAAGCTTTCTTT.

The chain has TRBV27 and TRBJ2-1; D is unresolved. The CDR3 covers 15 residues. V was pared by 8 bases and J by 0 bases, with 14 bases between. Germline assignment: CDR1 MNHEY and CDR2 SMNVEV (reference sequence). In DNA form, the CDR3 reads TGTGCCAGCTCTCCCGTATTTAGCTCCTACAATGAGCAGTTCTTC. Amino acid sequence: CASSPVFSSYNEQFF.

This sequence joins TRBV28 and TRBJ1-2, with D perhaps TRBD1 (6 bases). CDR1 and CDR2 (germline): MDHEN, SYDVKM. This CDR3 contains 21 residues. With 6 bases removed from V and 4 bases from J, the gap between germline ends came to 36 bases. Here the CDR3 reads CASRPHSLGREGGVPTYGYTF. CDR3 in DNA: TGTGCCAGCAGACCCCACTCACTAGGCAGGGAGGGGGGGGTCCCTACCTATGGCTACACCTTC.

In DNA, the CDR3 is TGCGCCAGCAGCTTGGAGCCAGTGGAATATGGCTACACCTTC. This sequence encodes CASSLEPVEYGYTF. V usage is TRBV5-1 and J usage is TRBJ1-2; D not certain. Germline CDR1 SGHRS, CDR2 YFSETQ. Trimming pared 0 bases from V and 5 bases from J, leaving 11 bases between. The CDR3 runs to 14 residues.

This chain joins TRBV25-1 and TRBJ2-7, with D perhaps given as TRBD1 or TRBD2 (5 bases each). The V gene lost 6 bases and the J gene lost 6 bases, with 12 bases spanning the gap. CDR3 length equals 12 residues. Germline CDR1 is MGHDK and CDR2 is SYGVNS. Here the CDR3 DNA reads TGTGCCAGCAGGTCGGGACCACTCGAGCAGTACTTC. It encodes CASRSGPLEQYF.

The CDR3 spells CASSPGGGSPLHF. The CDR3 DNA is TGTGCCAGCAGCCCCGGGGGGGGTTCACCCCTCCACTTT. The V gene is TRBV12-3 or TRBV12-4, the J gene TRBJ1-6; D is possibly TRBD1 (5 bases). The CDR3 covers 13 residues. The V and J ends lost 6 bases and 9 bases respectively, with 12 bases between them.

CDR3 amino acids: CASSFDPEGGDTQYF. Here the CDR3 DNA reads TGTGCCAGCAGTTTTGACCCCGAGGGAGGAGATACGCAGTATTTT. This chain links TRBV27 with TRBJ2-3; TRBD2 is a possible D gene (6 bases). The CDR3 is 15 amino acids. Trimming cost V 3 bases and J 5 bases, with 15 bases left between them. Germline-derived CDR1 and CDR2 are MNHEY and SMNVEV (reference sequence).

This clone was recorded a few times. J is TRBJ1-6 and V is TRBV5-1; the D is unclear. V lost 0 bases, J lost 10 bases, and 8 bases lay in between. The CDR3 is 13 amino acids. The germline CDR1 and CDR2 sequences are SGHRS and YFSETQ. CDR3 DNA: TGCGCCAGCAGCTTGGTGGCAGACTCACCCCTCCACTTT. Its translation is CASSLVADSPLHF.

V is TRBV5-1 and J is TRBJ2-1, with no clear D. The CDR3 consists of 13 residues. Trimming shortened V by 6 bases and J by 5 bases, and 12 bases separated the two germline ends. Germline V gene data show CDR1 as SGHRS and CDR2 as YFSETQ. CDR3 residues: CASNPTSDNEQFF. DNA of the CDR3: TGCGCCAGCAACCCAACAAGCGACAATGAGCAGTTCTTC.

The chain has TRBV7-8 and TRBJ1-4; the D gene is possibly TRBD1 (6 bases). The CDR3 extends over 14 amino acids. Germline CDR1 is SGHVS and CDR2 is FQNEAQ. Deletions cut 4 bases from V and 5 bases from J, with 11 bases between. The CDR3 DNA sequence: TGTGCCAGCAGCTCAACAGGGAGAAATGAAAAACTGTTTTTT. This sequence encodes CASSSTGRNEKLFF.

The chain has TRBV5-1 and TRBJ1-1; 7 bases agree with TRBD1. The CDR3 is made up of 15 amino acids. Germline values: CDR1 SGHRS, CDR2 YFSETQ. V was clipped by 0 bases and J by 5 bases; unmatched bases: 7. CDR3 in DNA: TGCGCCAGCAGCTTGGCCGAGGGGGCGCGAACTGAAGCTTTCTTT. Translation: CASSLAEGARTEAFF.

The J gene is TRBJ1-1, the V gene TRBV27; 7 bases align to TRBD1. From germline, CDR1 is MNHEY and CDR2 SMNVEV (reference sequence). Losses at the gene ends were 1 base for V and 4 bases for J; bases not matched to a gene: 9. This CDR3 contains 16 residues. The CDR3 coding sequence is TGTGCCAGCAGTTTATTCCCAGGGGGATTGGGCACTGAAGCTTTCTTT. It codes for CASSLFPGGLGTEAFF.

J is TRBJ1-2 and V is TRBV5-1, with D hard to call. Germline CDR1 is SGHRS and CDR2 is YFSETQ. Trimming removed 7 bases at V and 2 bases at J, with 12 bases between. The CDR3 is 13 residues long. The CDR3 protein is CASSQAGNYGYTF. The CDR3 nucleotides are TGCGCCAGCTCCCAGGCGGGCAACTATGGCTACACCTTC. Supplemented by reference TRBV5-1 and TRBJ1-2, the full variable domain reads KAGVTQTPRYLIKTRGQQVTLSCSPISGHRSVSWYQQTPGQGLQFLFEYFSETQRNKGNFPGRFSGRQFSNSRSEMNVSTLELGDSALYLCASSQAGNYGYTFGSGTRLTVV.